This TCR beta chain was observed in a study of cytomegalovirus exposure and HLA in healthy donors. Germline CDR1 is MNHEY and CDR2 is SMNVEV (reference sequence). The CDR3 is 13 amino acids. V lost 8 bases, J lost 6 bases, and 8 bases stayed unmatched. Researchers ran the PCR with 60 Vbeta and 13 Jbeta primers. This table comes from immunoSEQ multiplex PCR, and its TCRdb copy is limited to in-frame clones, with some not included. Of about 140,000 clones detected, about 80% appear once; the ten largest clones hold approximately 2.1%. The chain is built from TRBV27 and TRBJ2-3; TRBD2 matches 7 bases. The sequence derives from a man under 40 in good health and CMV-seronegative. Sequencing used PBMCs. As DNA, the CDR3 is TGTGCCAGCGGGGGGGTAGGGTCTGATACGCAGTATTTT. Encoded protein: CASGGVGSDTQYF.